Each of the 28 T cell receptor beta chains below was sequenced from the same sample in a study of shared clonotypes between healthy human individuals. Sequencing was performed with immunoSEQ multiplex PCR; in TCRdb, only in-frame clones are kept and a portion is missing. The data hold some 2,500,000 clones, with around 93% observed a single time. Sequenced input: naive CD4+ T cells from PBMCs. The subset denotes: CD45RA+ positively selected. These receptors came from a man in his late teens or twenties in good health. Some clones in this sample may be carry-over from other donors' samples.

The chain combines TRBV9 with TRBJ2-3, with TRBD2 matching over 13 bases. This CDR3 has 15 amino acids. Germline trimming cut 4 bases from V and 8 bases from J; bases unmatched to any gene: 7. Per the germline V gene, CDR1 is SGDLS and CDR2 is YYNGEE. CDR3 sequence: CASSIGTSGTGTQYF. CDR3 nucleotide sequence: TGTGCCAGCAGCATCGGGACTAGCGGGACTGGTACGCAGTATTTT.

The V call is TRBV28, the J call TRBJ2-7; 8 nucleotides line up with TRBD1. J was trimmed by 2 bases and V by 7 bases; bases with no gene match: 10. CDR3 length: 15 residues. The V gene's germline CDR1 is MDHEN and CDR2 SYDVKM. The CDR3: CASIPGQGQAYEQYF. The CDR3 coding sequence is TGTGCCAGCATCCCCGGACAGGGCCAAGCCTACGAGCAGTACTTC.

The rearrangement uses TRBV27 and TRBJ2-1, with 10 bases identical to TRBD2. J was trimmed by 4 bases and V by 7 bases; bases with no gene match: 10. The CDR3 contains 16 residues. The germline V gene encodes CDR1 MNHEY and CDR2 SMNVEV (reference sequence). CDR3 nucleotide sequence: TGTGCCAGCATTCCTCGAGCGGGAGGGTTATACAATGAGCAGTTCTTC. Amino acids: CASIPRAGGLYNEQFF.

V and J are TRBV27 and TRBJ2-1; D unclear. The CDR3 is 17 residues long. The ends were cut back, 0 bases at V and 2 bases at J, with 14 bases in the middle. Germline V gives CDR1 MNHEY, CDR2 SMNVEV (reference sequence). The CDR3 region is CASSLSSRHGPYNEQFF. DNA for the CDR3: TGTGCCAGCAGTTTATCGAGCCGCCACGGCCCCTACAATGAGCAGTTCTTC.

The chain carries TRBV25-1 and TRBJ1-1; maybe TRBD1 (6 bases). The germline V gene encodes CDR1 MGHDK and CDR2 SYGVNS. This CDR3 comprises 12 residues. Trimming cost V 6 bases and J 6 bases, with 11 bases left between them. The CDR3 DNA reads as TGTGCCAGCAGGAGAGGGGGGCCTGAAGCTTTCTTT. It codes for CASRRGGPEAFF.

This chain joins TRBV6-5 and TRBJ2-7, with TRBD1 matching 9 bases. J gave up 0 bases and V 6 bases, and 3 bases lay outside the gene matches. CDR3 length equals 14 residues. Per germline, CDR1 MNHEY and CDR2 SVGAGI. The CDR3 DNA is TGTGCCAGCAGGAAGGGACAGGGCTCCTACGAGCAGTACTTC. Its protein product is CASRKGQGSYEQYF.

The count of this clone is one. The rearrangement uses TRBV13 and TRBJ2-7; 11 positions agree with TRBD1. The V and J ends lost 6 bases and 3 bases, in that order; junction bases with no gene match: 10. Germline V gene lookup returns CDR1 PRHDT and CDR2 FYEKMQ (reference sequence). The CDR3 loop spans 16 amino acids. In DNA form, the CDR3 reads TGTGCCAGCAGAAGTTCCGGGACAGGGGGTTTCTACGAGCAGTACTTC. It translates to CASRSSGTGGFYEQYF.

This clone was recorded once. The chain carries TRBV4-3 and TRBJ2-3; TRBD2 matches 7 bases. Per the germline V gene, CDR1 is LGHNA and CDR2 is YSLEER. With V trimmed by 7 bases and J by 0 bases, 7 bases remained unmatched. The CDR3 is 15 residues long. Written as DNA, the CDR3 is TGCGCCAGCAAAGAAAGCGGGGCGAGCACAGATACGCAGTATTTT. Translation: CASKESGASTDTQYF.

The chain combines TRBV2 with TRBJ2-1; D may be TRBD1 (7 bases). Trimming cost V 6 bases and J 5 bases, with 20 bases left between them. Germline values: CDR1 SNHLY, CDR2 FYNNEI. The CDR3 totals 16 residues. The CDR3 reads CASRQTGRGTDNEQFF. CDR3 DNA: TGTGCCAGCAGACAGACAGGGCGGGGTACGGACAATGAGCAGTTCTTC.

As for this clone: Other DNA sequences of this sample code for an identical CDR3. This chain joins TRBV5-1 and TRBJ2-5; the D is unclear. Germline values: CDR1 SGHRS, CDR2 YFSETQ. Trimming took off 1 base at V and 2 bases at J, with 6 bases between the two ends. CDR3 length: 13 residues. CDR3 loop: CASSLSVQETQYF. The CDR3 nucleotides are TGCGCCAGCAGCTTGTCAGTTCAAGAGACCCAGTACTTC.

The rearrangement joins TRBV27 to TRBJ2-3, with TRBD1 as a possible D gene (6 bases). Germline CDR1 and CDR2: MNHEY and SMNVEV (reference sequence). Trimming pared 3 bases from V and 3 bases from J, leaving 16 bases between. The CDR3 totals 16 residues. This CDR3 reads CASSFQGPRGTDTQYF. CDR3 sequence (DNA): TGTGCCAGCAGTTTTCAGGGGCCCCGGGGTACAGATACGCAGTATTTT.

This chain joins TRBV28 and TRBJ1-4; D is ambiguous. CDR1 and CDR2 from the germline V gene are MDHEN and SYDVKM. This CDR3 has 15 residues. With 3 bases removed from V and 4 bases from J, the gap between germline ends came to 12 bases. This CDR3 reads CASSFMAVHNEKLFF. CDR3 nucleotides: TGTGCCAGCAGTTTTATGGCAGTCCATAATGAAAAACTGTTTTTT.

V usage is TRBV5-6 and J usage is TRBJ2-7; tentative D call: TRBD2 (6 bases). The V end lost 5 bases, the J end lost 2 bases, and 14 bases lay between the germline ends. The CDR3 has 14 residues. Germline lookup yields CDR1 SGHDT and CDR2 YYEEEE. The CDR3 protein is CASRMGRLTYEQYF. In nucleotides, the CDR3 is TGTGCCAGCAGGATGGGGAGGTTGACCTACGAGCAGTACTTC.

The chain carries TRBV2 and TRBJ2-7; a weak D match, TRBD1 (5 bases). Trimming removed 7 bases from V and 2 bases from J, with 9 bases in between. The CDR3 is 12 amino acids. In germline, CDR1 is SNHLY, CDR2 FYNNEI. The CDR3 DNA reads TGTGCCAGCAAGGCAGGGACCTACGAGCAGTACTTC. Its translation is CASKAGTYEQYF. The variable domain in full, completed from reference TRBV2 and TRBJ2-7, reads EPEVTQTPSHQVTQMGQEVILRCVPISNHLYFYWYRQILGQKVEFLVSFYNNEISEKSEIFDDQFSVERPDGSNFTLKIRSTKLEDSAMYFCASKAGTYEQYFGPGTRLTVT.

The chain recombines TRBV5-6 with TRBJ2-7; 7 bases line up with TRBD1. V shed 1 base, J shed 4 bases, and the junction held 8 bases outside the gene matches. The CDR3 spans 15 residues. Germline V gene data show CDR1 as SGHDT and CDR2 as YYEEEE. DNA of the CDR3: TGTGCCAGCAGCTTGTATGACAGGGATTTTTACGAGCAGTACTTC. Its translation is CASSLYDRDFYEQYF.

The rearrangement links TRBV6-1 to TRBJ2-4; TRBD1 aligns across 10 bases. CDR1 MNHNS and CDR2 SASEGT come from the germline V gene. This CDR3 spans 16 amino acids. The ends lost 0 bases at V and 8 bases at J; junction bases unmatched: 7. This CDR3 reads CASSEAAGQGVYIQYF. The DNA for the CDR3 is TGTGCCAGCAGTGAAGCAGCCGGACAGGGGGTGTACATTCAGTACTTC.

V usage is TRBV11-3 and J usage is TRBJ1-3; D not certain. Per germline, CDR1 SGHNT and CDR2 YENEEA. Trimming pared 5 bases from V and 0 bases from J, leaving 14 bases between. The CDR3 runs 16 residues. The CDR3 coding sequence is TGTGCCAGCAGCCTTCGAGGGTCTAGCTCTGGAAACACCATATATTTT. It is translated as CASSLRGSSSGNTIYF.

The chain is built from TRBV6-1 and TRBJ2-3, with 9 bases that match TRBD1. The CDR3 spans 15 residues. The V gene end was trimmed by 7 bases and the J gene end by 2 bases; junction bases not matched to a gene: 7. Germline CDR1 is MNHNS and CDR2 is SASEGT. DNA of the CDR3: TGTGCCAGCACCCTAGGGACAGGGACCACAGATACGCAGTATTTT. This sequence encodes CASTLGTGTTDTQYF.

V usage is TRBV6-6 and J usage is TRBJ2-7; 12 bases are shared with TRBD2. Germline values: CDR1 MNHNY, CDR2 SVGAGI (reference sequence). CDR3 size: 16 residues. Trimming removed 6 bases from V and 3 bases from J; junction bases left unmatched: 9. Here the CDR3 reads CASSPFRLAGDYEQYF. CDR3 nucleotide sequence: TGTGCCAGCAGCCCTTTTAGACTAGCGGGAGACTACGAGCAGTACTTC.

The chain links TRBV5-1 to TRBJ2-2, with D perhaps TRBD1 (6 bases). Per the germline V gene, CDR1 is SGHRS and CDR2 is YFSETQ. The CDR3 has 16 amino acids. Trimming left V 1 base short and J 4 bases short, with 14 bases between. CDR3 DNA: TGCGCCAGCAGCTTGCAGACAGGCTCAGGCACCGGGGAGCTGTTTTTT. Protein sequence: CASSLQTGSGTGELFF.

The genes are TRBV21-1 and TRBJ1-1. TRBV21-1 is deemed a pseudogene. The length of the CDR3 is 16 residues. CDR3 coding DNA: TGTGCCAGCAGCAAAGTTCGTCTAGTACCGAACACTGAAGCTTTCTTT. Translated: CASSKVRLVPNTEAFF.

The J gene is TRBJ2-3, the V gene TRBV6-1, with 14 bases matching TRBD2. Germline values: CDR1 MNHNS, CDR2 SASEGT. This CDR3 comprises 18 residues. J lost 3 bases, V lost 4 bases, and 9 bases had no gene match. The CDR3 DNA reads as TGTGCCAGCAGTGCCTGGGGACTAGCGGGAGTGGTGACAGATACGCAGTATTTT. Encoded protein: CASSAWGLAGVVTDTQYF.

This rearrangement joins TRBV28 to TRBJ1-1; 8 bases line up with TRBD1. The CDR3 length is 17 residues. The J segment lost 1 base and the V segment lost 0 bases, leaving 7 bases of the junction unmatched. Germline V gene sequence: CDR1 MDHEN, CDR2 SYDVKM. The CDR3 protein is CASSLWQGAEGNTEAFF. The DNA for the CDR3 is TGTGCCAGCAGTTTATGGCAGGGGGCGGAGGGGAACACTGAAGCTTTCTTT.

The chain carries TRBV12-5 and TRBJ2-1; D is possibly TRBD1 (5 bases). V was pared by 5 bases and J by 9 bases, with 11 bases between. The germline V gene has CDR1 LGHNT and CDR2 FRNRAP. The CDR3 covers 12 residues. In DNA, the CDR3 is TGTGCTAGTGGTCCCCACAGGAGTGAGCAGTTCTTC. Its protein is CASGPHRSEQFF.

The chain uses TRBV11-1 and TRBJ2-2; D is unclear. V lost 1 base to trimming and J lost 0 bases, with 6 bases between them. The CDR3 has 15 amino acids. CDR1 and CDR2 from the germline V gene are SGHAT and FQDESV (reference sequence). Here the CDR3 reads CASSLGPTNTGELFF. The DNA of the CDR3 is TGTGCCAGCAGCTTAGGACCTACGAACACCGGGGAGCTGTTTTTT.

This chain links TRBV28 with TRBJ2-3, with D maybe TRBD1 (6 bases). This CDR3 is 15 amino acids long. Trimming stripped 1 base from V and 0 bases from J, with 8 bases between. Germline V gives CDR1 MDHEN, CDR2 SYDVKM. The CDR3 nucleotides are TGTGCCAGCAGTTTATCCACAGGGAGCACAGATACGCAGTATTTT. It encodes CASSLSTGSTDTQYF.

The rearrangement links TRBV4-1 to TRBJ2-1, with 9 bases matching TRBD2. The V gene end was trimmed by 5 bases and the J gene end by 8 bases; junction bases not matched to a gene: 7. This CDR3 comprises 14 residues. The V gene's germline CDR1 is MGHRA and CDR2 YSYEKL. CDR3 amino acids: CASSGVAGVDEQFF. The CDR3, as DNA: TGCGCCAGCAGCGGAGTAGCGGGAGTAGATGAGCAGTTCTTC.

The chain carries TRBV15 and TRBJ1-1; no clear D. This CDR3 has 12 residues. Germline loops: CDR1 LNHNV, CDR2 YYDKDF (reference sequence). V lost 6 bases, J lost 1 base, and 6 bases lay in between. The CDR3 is CATRSGNTEAFF. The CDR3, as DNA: TGTGCCACCAGATCGGGGAACACTGAAGCTTTCTTT.